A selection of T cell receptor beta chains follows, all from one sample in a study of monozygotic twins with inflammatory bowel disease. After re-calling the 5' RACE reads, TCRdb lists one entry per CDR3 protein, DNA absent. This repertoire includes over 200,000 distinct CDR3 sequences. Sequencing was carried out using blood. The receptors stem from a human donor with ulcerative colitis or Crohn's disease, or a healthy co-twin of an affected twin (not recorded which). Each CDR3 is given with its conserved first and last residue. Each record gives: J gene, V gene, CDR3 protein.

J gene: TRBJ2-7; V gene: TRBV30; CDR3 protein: CASDDWYEQYF
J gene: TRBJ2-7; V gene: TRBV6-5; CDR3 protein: CASSSAKGLSYEQYF
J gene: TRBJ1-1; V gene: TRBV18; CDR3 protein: CASSQVVGDQAFF
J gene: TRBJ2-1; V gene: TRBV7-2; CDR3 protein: CASSLEGRSSYNEQFF
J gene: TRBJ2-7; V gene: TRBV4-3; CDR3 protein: CASSHRTGPPTEQYF
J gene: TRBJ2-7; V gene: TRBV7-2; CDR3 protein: CASSLLSWAGNYEQYF
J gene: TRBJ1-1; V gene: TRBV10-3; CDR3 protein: CAISGGFPPMNTEAFF
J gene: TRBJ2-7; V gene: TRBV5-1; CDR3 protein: CASSVGQGSITYEQYF
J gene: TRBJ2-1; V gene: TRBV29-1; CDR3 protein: CSVLGHSSYNEQFF
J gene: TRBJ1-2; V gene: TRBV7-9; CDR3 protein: CASSFSPRFGDYGYTF
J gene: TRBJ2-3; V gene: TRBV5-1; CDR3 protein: CASSSSGAFTDTQYF
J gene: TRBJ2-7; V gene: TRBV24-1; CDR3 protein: CATSDRRGEQYF
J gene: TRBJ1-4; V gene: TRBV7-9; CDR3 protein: CASSRYSEKLFF
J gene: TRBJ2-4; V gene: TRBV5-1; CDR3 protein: CASSLNRAGDIQYF
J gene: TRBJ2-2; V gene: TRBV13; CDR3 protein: CASSSLDFSDDTGELFF
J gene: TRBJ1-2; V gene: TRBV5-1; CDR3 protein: CASSFGTGQGEGYGYTF
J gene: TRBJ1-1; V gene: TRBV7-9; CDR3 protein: CASTTVSRGSTEAFF
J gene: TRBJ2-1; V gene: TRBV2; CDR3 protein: CASSPTSGMTYNEQFF
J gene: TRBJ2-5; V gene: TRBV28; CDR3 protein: CASNGERRETQYF